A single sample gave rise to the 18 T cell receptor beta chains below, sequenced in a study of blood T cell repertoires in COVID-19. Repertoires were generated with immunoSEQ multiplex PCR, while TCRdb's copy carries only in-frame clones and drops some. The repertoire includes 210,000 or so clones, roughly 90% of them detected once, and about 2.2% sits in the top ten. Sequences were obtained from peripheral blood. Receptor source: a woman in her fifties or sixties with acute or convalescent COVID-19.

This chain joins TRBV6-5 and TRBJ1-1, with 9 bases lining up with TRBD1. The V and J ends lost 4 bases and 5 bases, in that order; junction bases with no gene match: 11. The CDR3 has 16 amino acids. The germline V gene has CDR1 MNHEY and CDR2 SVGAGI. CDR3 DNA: TGTGCCAGCAGTTCCGGGACAGGGATAGTGGGGACTGAAGCTTTCTTT. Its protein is CASSSGTGIVGTEAFF.

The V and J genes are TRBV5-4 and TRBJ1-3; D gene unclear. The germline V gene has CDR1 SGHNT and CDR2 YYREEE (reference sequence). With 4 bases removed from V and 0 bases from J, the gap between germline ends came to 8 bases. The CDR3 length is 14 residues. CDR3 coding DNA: TGTGCCAGCAGCCCGGACTACTCTGGAAACACCATATATTTT. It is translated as CASSPDYSGNTIYF.

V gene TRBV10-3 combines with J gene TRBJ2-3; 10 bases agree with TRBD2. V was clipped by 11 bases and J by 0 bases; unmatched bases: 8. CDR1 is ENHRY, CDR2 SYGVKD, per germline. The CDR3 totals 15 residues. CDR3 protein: CAFSTSGISTDTQYF. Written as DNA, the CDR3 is TGTGCCTTTTCAACTAGCGGGATCAGCACAGATACGCAGTATTTT.

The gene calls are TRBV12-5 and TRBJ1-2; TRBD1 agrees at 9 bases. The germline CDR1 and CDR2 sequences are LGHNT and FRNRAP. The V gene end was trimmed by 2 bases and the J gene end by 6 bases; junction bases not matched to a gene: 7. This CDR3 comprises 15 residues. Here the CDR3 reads CASGLSGTGIHGYTF. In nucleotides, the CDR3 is TGTGCTAGTGGTTTGTCCGGGACAGGGATCCATGGCTACACCTTC.

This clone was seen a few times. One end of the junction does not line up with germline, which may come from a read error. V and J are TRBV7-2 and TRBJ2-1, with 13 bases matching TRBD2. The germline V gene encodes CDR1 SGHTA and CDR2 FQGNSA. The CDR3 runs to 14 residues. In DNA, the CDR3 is TGTGCCAGCAGCTTAGGACTAGCGGGGGGCCTGTGGCTCTTC. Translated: CASSLGLAGGLWLF.

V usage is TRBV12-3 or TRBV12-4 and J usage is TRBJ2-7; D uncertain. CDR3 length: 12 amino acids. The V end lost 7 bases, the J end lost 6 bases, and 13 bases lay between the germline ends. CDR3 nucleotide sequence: TGTGCCAGCACCAACATCCTCCGCGAGCAGTACTTC. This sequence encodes CASTNILREQYF.

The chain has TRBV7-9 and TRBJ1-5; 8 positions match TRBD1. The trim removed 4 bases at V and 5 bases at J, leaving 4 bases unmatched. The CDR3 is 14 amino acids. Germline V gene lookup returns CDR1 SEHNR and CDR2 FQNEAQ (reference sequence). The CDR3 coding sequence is TGTGCCAGCAGCTCGGACAGGGCAGATCAGCCCCAGCATTTT. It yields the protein CASSSDRADQPQHF.

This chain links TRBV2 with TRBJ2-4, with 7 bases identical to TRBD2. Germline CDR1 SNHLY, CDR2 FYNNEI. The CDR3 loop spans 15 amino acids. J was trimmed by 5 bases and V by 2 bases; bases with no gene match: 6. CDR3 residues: CASSESGTSQNIQYF. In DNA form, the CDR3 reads TGTGCCAGCAGTGAAAGCGGGACGTCTCAAAACATTCAGTACTTC.

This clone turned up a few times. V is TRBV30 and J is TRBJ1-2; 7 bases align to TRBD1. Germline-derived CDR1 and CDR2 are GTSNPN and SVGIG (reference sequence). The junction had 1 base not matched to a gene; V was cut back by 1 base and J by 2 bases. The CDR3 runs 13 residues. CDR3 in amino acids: CAWSEGGNYGYTF. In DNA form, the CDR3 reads TGTGCCTGGAGTGAAGGGGGCAACTATGGCTACACCTTC. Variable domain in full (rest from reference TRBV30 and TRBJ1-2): SQTIHQWPATLVQPVGSPLSLECTVEGTSNPNLYWYRQAAGRGLQLLFYSVGIGQISSEVPQNLSASRPQDRQFILSSKKLLLSDSGFYLCAWSEGGNYGYTFGSGTRLTVV.

CDR3 region: CASTEQGAGGELFF. The DNA of the CDR3 is TGTGCCAGCACAGAACAGGGGGCAGGTGGGGAGCTGTTTTTT. V usage is TRBV2 and J usage is TRBJ2-2, with 9 bases that match TRBD1. J lost 8 bases, V lost 7 bases, and 8 bases had no gene match. Germline CDR1 SNHLY, CDR2 FYNNEI. The CDR3 length is 14 residues. Complete variable domain (other parts from reference TRBV2 and TRBJ2-2): EPEVTQTPSHQVTQMGQEVILRCVPISNHLYFYWYRQILGQKVEFLVSFYNNEISEKSEIFDDQFSVERPDGSNFTLKIRSTKLEDSAMYFCASTEQGAGGELFFGEGSRLTVL.

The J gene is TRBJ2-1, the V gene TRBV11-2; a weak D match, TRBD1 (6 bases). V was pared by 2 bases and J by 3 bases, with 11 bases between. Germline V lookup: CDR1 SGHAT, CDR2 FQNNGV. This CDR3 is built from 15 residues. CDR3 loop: CASSLTGYFYNEQFF. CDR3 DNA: TGTGCCAGCAGCTTAACAGGGTATTTCTACAATGAGCAGTTCTTC. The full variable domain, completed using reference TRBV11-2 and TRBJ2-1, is EAGVAQSPRYKIIEKRQSVAFWCNPISGHATLYWYQQILGQGPKLLIQFQNNGVVDDSQLPKDRFSAERLKGVDSTLKIQPAKLEDSAVYLCASSLTGYFYNEQFFGPGTRLTVL.

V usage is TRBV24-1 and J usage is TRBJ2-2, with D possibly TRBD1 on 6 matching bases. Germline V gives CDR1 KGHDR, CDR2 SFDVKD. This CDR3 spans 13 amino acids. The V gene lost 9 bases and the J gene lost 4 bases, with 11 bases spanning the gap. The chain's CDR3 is CATGDRFTGELFF. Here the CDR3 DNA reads TGTGCCACCGGCGACAGGTTCACCGGGGAGCTGTTTTTT.

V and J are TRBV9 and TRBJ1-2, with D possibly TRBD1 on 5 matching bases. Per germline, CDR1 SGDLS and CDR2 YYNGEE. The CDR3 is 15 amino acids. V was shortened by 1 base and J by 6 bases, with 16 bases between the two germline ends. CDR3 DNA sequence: TGTGCCAGCAGCGTAAGTCCCGCAGGGAACGATGGCTACACCTTC. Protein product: CASSVSPAGNDGYTF.

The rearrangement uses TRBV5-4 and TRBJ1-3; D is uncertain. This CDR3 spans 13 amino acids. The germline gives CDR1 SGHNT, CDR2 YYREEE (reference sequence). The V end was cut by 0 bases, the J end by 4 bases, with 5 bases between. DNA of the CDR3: TGTGCCAGCAGCTTGGAGCAAGGAAACACCATATATTTT. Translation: CASSLEQGNTIYF.

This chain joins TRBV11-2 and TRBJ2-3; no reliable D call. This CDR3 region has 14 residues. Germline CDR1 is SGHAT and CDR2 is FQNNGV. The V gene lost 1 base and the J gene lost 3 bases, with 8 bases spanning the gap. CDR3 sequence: CASSLVVMTDTQYF. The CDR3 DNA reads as TGTGCCAGCAGCTTAGTAGTTATGACAGATACGCAGTATTTT.

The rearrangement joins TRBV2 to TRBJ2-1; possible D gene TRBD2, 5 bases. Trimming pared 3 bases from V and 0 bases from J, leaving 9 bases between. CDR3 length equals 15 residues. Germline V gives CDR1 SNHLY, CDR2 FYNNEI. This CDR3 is CASSDSGSSYNEQFF. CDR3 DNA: TGTGCCAGCAGTGATAGTGGGAGCTCCTACAATGAGCAGTTCTTC.

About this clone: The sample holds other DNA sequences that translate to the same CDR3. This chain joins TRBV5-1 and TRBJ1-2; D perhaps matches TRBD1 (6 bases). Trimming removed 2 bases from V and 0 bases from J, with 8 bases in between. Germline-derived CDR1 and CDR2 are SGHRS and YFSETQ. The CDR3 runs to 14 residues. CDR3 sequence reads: CASSLGQPNYGYTF. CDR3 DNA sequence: TGCGCCAGCAGCTTAGGACAGCCTAACTATGGCTACACCTTC.

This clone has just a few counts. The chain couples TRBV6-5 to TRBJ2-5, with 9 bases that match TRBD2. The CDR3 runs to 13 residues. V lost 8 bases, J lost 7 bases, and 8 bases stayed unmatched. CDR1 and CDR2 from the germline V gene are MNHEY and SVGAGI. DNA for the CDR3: TGTGCCAGCTGGCGGGAGGGCTTCGGGACCCAGTACTTC. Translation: CASWREGFGTQYF.